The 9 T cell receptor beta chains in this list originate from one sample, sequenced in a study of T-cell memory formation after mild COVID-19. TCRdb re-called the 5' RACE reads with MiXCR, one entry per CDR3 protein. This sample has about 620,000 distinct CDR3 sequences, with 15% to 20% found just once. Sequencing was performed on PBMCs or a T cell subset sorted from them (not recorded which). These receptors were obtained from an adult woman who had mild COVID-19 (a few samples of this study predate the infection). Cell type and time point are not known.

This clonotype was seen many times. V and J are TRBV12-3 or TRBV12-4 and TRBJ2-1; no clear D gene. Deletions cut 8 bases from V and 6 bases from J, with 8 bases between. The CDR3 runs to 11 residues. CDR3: CASRSINEQFF. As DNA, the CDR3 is TGTGCCAGCCGCAGTATCAATGAGCAGTTCTTC.

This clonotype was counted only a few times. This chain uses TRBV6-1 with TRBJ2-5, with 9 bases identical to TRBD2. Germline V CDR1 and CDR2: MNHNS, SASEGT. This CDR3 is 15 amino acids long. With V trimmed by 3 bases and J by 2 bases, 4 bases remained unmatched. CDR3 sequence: CASSEVAGAQETQYF. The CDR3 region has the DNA TGTGCCAGCAGTGAGGTAGCGGGAGCTCAAGAGACCCAGTACTTC.

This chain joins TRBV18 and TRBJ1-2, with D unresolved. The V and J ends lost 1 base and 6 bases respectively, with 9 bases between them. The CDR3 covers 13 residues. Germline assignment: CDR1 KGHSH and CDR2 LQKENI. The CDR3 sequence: CASSPLPENGYTF. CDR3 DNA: TGTGCCAGCTCACCACTGCCAGAGAATGGCTACACCTTC.

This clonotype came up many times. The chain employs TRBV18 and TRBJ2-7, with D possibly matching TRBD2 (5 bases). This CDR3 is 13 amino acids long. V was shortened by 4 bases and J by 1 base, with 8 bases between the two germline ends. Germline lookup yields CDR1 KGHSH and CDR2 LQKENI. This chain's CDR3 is CASSLRRSYEQYF. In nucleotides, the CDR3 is TGTGCCAGCTCACTTCGGAGGTCCTACGAGCAGTACTTC. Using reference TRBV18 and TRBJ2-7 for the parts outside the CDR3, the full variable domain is NAGVMQNPRHLVRRRGQEARLRCSPMKGHSHVYWYRQLPEEGLKFMVYLQKENIIDESGMPKERFSAEFPKEGPSILRIQQVVRGDSAAYFCASSLRRSYEQYFGPGTRLTVT.

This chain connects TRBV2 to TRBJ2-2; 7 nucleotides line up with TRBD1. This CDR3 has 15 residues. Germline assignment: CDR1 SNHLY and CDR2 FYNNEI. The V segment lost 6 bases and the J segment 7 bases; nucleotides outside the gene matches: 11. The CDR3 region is CASSAVGTVGGELFF. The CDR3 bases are TGTGCCAGCAGCGCGGTCGGGACAGTTGGCGGGGAGCTGTTTTTT.

Here the CDR3 reads CSVERRGLGETQYF. CDR3 bases: TGCAGCGTTGAACGCAGGGGGCTAGGAGAGACCCAGTACTTC. The J gene is TRBJ2-5, the V gene TRBV29-1; 8 bases map to TRBD1. Trimming cost V 2 bases and J 4 bases; bases outside gene matches: 6. CDR3 size: 14 residues. CDR1 and CDR2 from the germline V gene are SQVTM and ANQGSEA.

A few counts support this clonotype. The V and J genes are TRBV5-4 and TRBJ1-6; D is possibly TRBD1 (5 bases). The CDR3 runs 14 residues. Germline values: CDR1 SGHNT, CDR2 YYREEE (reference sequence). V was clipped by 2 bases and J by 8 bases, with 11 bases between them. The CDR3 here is CASSFQGGDSPLHF. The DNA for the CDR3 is TGTGCCAGCAGCTTTCAGGGTGGGGATTCACCCCTCCACTTT. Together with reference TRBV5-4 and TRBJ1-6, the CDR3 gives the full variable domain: ETGVTQSPTHLIKTRGQQVTLRCSSQSGHNTVSWYQQALGQGPQFIFQYYREEENGRGNFPPRFSGLQFPNYSSELNVNALELDDSALYLCASSFQGGDSPLHFGNGTRLTVT.

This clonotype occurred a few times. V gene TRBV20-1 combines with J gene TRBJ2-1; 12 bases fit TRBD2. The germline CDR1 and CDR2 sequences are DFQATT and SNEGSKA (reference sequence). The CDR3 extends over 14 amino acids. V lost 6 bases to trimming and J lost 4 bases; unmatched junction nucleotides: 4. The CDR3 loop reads CSALTSGRYNEQFF. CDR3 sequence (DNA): TGCAGTGCGCTGACTAGCGGGAGATACAATGAGCAGTTCTTC.

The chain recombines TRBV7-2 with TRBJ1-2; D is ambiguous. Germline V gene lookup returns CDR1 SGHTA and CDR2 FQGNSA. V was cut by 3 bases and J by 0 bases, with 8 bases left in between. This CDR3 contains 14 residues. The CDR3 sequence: CASSFEPSNYGYTF. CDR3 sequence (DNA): TGTGCCAGCAGCTTTGAGCCATCTAACTATGGCTACACCTTC.